This TCR beta chain appears in the sequencing data of a study of shared clonotypes between healthy human individuals. General observations from the study: Among the subsets, naive ones generally showed larger estimated richness than memory ones.

Donors had no recently reported acute infections or vaccinations and were HIV-negative. All of the donors resided in Nashville, Tennessee, and each was a Caucasian adult. V shed 0 bases and J shed 4 bases, with 16 bases lying between them. The CDR3 spans 17 residues. Of note for this clone: The antigen is unknown.

The authors' processing: Filtering differed because ImmunoSEQ produced junction-only sequences that carried no quality scores. Produced via immunoSEQ multiplex PCR; TCRdb's table is partial and in-frame only. V, J and clone size are taken as reported in that table, and D and trimming were inferred from the DNA itself. The data show hundreds of thousands of clones, approximately 79% seen once. The chain links TRBV5-3 to TRBJ1-4, with D possibly being TRBD1 (5 bases). TRBV5-3 is filed as an ORF, its function uncertain. The source of this sequence is a woman aged 25 to 39 in good health. The specimen sequenced was memory CD4+ T cells sorted from blood. Subset defined: CD45RA-negative fraction. CDR3 DNA sequence: TGTGCCAGAAGCTTGGGGGCGGGGCTCTTGGATAATGAAAAACTGTTTTTT. Encoded protein: CARSLGAGLLDNEKLFF.